This T cell receptor beta chain came from a study of blood T cell repertoires in COVID-19. As for the study in general: The analysed material was cDNA or gDNA that came from T cells, B-cell-depleted T cells, or PBMCs.

Using immunoSEQ multiplex PCR, the repertoire was profiled, and TCRdb retains in-frame clones only, with some absent. Of about 120,000 clones in the sample, around 89% were seen once. The CDR3 is 16 amino acids. V dropped 0 bases and J dropped 4 bases, with 14 bases sitting between them. From germline, CDR1 is LGHNA and CDR2 YNFKEQ. Specimen: peripheral blood. J is TRBJ2-3 and V is TRBV4-2; possibly TRBD2 for D (6 bases). The TCR was taken from a human donor with acute or convalescent COVID-19. The donor label of this sample is uncertain. Here the CDR3 reads CASSQDYGRVADTQYF. The DNA for the CDR3 is TGTGCCAGCAGCCAAGATTACGGGAGAGTCGCAGATACGCAGTATTTT.